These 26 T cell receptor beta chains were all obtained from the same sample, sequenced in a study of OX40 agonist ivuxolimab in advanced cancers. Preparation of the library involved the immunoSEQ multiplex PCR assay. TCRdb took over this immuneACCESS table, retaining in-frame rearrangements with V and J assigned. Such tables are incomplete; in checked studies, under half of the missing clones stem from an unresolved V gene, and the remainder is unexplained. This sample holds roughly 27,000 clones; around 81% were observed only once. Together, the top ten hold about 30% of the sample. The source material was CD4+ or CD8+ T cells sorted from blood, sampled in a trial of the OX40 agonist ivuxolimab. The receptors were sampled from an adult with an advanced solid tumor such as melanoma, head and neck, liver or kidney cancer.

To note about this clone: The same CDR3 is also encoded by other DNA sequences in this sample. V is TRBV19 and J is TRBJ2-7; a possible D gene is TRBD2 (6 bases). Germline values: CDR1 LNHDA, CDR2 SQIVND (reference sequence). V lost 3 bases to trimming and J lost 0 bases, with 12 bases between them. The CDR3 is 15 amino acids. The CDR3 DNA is TGTGCCAGTAGTATTCGGGACTCTGACTCCTACGAGCAGTACTTC. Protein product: CASSIRDSDSYEQYF.

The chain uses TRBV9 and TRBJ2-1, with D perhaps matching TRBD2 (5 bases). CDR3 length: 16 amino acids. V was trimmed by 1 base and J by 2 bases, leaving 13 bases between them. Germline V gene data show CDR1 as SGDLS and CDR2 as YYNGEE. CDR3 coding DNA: TGTGCCAGCAGCGTACTAGCCGGGGTTGCCTACAATGAGCAGTTCTTC. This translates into CASSVLAGVAYNEQFF.

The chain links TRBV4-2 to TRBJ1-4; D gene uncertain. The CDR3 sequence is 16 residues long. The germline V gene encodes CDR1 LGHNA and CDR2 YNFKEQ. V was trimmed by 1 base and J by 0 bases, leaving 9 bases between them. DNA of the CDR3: TGTGCCAGCAGCCAAGTACTCGGTGCAACTAATGAAAAACTGTTTTTT. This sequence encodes CASSQVLGATNEKLFF.

In DNA form, the CDR3 reads TGTGCCAGCAGTTTATACGCGGGACTAGCGGGTAACAATGAGCAGTTCTTC. Translation gives CASSLYAGLAGNNEQFF. The rearrangement joins TRBV27 to TRBJ2-1, with 12 bases identical to TRBD2. J was trimmed by 5 bases and V by 1 base; bases with no gene match: 6. The CDR3 length is 17 residues. Germline-derived CDR1 and CDR2 are MNHEY and SMNVEV (reference sequence).

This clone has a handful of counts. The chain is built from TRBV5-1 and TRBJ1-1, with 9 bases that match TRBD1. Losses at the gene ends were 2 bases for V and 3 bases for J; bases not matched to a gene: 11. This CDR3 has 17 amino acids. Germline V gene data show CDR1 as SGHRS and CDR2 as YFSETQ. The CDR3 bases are TGCGCCAGCAGCTTTGGACAGGGGCGAGGTAAACACACTGAAGCTTTCTTT. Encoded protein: CASSFGQGRGKHTEAFF.

The CDR3 region has the DNA TGTGCCAGCAGCGTAGGCGGTGGGGGACTAACCGAAATAGCCAAAAACATTCAGTACTTC. As protein: CASSVGGGGLTEIAKNIQYF. The rearrangement uses TRBV9 and TRBJ2-4, with 7 bases lining up with TRBD2. Unmatched junction bases numbered 15, after V lost 0 bases and J lost 0 bases. Germline lookup yields CDR1 SGDLS and CDR2 YYNGEE. The length of the CDR3 is 20 residues. Filled out from reference TRBV9 and TRBJ2-4, the complete variable domain reads DSGVTQTPKHLITATGQRVTLRCSPRSGDLSVYWYQQSLDQGLQFLIQYYNGEERAKGNILERFSAQQFPDLHSELNLSSLELGDSALYFCASSVGGGGLTEIAKNIQYFGAGTRLSVL.

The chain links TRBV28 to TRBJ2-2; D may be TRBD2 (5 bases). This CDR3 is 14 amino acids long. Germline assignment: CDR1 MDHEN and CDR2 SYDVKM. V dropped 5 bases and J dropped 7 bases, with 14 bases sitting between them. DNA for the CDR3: TGTGCCAGCAGTAAACTGAGGGATGTCGGGGAGCTGTTTTTT. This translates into CASSKLRDVGELFF.

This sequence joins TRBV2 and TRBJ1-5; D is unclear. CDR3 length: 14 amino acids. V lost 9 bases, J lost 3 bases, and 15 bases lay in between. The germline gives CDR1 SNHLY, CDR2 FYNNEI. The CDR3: CASGIGGVNQPQHF. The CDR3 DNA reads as TGTGCCAGTGGGATAGGAGGAGTCAATCAGCCCCAGCATTTT.

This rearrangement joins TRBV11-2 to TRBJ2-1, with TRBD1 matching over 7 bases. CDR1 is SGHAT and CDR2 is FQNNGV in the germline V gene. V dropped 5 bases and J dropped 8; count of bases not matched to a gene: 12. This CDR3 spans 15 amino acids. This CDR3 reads CASSPTGTVGDEQFF. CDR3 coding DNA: TGTGCCAGCAGCCCGACCGGGACAGTCGGAGATGAGCAGTTCTTC.

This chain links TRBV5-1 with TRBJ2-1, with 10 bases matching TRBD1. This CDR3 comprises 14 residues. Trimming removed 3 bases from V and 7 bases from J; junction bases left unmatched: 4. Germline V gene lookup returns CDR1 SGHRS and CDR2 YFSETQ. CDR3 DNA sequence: TGCGCCAGCAGCTGGACAGGGGGTAGGAATGAGCAGTTCTTC. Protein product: CASSWTGGRNEQFF.

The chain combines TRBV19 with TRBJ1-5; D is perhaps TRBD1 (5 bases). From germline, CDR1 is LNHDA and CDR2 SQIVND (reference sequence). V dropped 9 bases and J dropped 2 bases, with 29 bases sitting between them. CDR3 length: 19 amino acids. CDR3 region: CASKLRGGTDYGGNQPQHF. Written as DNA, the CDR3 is TGTGCCAGCAAATTACGAGGCGGGACGGATTATGGGGGCAATCAGCCCCAGCATTTT.

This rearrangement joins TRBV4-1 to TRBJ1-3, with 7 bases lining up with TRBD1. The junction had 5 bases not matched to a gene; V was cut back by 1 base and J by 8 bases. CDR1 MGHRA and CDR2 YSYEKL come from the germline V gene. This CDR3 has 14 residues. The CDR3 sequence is CASSQVQGMDTIYF. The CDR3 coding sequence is TGCGCCAGCAGCCAAGTACAGGGGATGGACACCATATATTTT.

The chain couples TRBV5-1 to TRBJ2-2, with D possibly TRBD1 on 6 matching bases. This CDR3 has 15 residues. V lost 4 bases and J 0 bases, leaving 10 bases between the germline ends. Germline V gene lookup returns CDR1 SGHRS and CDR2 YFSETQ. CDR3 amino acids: CASSLDRPNTGELFF. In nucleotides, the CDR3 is TGCGCCAGCAGCCTAGACAGGCCGAACACCGGGGAGCTGTTTTTT. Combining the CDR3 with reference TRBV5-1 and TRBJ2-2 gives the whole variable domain KAGVTQTPRYLIKTRGQQVTLSCSPISGHRSVSWYQQTPGQGLQFLFEYFSETQRNKGNFPGRFSGRQFSNSRSEMNVSTLELGDSALYLCASSLDRPNTGELFFGEGSRLTVL.

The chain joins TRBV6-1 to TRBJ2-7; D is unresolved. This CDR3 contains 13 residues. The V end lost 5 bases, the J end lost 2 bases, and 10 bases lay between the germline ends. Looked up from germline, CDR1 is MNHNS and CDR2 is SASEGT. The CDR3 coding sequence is TGTGCCAGCAGTCCGGCTCTAGCCTACGAGCAGTACTTC. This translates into CASSPALAYEQYF.

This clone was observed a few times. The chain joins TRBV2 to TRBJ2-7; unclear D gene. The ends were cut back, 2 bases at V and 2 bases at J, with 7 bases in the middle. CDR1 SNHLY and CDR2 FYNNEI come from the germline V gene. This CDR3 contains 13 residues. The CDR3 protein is CASSELDPYEQYF. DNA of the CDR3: TGTGCCAGCAGTGAATTAGATCCCTACGAGCAGTACTTC.

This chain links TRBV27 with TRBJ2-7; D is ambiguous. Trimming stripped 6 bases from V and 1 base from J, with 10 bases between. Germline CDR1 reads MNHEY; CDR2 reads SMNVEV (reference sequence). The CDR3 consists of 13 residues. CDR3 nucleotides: TGTGCCAGCAGCTCGTTGCCATCCTACGAGCAGTACTTC. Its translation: CASSSLPSYEQYF.

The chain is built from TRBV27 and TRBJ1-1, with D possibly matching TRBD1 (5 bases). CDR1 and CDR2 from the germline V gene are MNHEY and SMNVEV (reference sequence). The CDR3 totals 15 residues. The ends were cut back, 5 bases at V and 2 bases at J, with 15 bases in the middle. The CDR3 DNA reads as TGTGCCAGCAGTCCCTCGACAGTTTTAAACACTGAAGCTTTCTTT. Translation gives CASSPSTVLNTEAFF.

The DNA of the CDR3 is TGTGCCAGCAAAGCGGGCAAGGTAACTGAAGCTTTCTTT. It encodes CASKAGKVTEAFF. J is TRBJ1-1 and V is TRBV2; no firm D call. Germline lookup yields CDR1 SNHLY and CDR2 FYNNEI. V was shortened by 7 bases and J by 5 bases, with 14 bases between the two germline ends. The CDR3 runs to 13 residues.

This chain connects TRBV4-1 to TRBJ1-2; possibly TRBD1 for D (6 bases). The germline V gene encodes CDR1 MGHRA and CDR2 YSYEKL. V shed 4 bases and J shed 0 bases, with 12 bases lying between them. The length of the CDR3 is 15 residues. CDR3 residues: CASSLQTGANYGYTF. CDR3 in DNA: TGCGCCAGCAGCCTACAGACAGGAGCTAACTATGGCTACACCTTC.

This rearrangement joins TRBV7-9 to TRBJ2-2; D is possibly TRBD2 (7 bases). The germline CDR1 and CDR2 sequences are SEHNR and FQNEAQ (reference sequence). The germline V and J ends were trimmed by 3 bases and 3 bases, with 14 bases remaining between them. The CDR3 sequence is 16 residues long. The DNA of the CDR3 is TGTGCCAGCAGCTTTCCGGAGGGGGGGTACACCGGGGAGCTGTTTTTT. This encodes CASSFPEGGYTGELFF.

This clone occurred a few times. CDR3 loop: CASSLGLTEAFF. CDR3 bases: TGTGCCAGCAGCTTGGGACTAACAGAAGCTTTCTTT. V usage is TRBV11-3 and J usage is TRBJ1-1; weak D call: TRBD1 (5 bases). Germline-derived CDR1 and CDR2 are SGHNT and YENEEA. The CDR3 extends over 12 amino acids. V was trimmed by 3 bases and J by 8 bases, leaving 10 bases between them.

The CDR3, as DNA: TGTGCCAGCAGTGACAGGGGCAATCAGCCCCAGCATTTT. Amino acids: CASSDRGNQPQHF. V usage is TRBV6-4 and J usage is TRBJ1-5; no firm D call. Germline-derived CDR1 and CDR2 are MRHNA and SNTAGT. The CDR3 loop spans 13 amino acids. V was clipped by 2 bases and J by 2 bases, with 4 bases between them.

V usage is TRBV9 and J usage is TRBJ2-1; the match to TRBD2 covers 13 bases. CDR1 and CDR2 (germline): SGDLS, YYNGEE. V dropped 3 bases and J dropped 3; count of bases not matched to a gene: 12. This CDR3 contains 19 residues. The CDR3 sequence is CASSDHSTGTSGDYNEQFF. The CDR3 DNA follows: TGTGCCAGCAGCGACCACTCCACCGGGACTAGCGGGGACTACAATGAGCAGTTCTTC.

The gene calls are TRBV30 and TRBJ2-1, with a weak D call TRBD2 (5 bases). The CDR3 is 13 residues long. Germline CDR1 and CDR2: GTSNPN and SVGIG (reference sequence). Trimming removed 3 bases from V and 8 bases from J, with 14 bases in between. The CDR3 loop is CAWSWRPRDEQFF. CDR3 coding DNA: TGTGCCTGGAGCTGGAGGCCGCGGGATGAGCAGTTCTTC.

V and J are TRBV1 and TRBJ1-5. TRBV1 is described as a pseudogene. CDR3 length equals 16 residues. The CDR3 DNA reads TGCACCAGCTTGCCCCATCGTTTCGGGTGTGGGCAGCCCCAGCATTTT. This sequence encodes CTSLPHRFGCGQPQHF.

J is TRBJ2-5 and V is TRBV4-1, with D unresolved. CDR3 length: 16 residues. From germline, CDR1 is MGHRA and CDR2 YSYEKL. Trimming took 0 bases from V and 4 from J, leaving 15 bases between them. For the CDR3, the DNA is TGCGCCAGCAGCCAAGACAGGTCAGGAGAGGTAGAGACCCAGTACTTC. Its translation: CASSQDRSGEVETQYF.